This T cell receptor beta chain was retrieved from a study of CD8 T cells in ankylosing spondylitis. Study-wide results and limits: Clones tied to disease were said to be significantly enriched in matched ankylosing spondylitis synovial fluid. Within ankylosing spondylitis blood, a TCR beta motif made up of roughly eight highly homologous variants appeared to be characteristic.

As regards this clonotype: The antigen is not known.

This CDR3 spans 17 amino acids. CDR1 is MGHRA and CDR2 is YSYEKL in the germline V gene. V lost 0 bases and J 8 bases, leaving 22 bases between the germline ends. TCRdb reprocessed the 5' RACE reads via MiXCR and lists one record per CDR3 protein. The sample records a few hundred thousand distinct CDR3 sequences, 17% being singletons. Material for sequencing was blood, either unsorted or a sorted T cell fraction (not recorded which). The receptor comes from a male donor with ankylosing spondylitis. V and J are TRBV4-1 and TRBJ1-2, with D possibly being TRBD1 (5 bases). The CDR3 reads CASSQDSLERVGRGYTF. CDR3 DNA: TGCGCCAGCAGCCAAGATTCTCTGGAAAGGGTGGGACGGGGCTACACCTTC.